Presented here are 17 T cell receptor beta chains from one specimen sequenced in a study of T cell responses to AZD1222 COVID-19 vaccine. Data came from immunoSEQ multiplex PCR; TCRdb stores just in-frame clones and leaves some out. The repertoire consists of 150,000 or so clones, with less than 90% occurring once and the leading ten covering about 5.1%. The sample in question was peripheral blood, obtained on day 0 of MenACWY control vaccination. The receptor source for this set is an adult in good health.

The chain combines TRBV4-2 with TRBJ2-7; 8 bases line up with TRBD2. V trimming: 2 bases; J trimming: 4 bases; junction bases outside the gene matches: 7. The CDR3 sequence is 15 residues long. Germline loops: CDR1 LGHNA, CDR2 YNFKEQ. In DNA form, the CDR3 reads TGTGCCAGCAGCCAATCCCTAGCGGGTATTTACGAGCAGTACTTC. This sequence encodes CASSQSLAGIYEQYF.

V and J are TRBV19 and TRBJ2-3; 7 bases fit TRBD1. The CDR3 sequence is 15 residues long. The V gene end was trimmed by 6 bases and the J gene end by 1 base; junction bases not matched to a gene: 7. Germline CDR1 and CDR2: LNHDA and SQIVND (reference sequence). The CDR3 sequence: CASRTPGTGTDTQYF. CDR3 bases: TGTGCCAGTAGGACACCCGGGACAGGCACAGATACGCAGTATTTT.

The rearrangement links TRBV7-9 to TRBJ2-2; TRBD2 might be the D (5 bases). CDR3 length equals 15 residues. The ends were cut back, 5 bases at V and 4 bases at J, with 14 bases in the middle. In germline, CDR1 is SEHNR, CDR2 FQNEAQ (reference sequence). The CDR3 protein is CASSRPGLGTGELFF. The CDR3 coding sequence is TGTGCCAGCAGCCGCCCAGGACTTGGCACCGGGGAGCTGTTTTTT.

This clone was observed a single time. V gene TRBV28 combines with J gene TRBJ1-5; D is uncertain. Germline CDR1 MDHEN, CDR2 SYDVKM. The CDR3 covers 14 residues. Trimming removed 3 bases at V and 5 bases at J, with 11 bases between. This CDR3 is CASSFTRFDQPQHF. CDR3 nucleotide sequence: TGTGCCAGCAGTTTTACACGGTTTGATCAGCCCCAGCATTTT.

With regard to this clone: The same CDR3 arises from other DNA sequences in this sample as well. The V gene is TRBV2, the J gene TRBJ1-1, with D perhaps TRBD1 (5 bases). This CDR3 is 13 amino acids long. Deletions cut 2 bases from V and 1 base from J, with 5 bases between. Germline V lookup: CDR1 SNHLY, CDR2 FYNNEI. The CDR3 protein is CASSEQGNTEAFF. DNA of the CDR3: TGTGCCAGCAGTGAACAGGGGAACACTGAAGCTTTCTTT.

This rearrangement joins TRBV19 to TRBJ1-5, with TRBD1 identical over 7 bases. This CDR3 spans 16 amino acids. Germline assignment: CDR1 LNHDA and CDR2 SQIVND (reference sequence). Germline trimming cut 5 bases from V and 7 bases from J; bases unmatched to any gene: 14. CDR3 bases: TGTGCCAGTAGTGGGCGAACAGGGGTACCGGGGCAGCCCCAGCATTTT. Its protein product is CASSGRTGVPGQPQHF.

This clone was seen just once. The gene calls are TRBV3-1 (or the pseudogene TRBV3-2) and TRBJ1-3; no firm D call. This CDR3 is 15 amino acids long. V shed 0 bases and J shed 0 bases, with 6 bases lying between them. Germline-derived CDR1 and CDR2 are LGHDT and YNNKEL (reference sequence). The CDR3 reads CASSQESSSGNTIYF. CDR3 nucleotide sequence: TGTGCCAGCAGCCAAGAGAGTTCCTCTGGAAACACCATATATTTT.

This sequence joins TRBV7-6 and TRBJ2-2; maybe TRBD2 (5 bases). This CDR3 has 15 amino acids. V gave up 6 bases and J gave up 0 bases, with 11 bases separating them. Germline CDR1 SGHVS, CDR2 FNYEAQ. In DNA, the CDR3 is TGTGCCAGCAGTCTGGAGGCCGCGAACACCGGGGAGCTGTTTTTT. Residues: CASSLEAANTGELFF.

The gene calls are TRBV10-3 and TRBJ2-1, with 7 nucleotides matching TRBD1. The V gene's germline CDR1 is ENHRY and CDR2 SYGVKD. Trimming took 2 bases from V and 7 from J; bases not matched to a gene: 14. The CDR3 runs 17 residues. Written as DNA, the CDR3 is TGTGCCATCAGTGAGGGCCCTATGGGGGCCAGGGGGAATGAGCAGTTCTTC. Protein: CAISEGPMGARGNEQFF.

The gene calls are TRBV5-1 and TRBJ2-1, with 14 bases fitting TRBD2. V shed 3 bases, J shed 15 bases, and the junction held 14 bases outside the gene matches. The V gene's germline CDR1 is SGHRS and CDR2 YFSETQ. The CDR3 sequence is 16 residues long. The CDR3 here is CASSSAPGTSGRVGFF. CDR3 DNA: TGCGCCAGCAGCTCCGCGCCCGGGACTAGCGGGAGAGTCGGGTTCTTC.

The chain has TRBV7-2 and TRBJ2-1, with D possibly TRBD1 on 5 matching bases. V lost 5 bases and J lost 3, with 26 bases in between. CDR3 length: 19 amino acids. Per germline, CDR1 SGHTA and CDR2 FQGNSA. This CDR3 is CASSQGRWQGRTVYNEQFF. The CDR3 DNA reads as TGTGCCAGCAGCCAGGGCAGGTGGCAGGGCCGAACAGTCTACAATGAGCAGTTCTTC.

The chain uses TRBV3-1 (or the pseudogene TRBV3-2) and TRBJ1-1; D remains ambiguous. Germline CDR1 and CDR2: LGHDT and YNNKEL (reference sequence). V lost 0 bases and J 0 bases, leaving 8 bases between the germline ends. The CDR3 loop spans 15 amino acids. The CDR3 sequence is CASSQDSGVNTEAFF. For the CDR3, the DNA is TGTGCCAGCAGCCAAGATTCCGGGGTGAACACTGAAGCTTTCTTT.

The CDR3 nucleotides are TGTGCCAGCAGGGACAGGGGGCGGACAGATACGCAGTATTTT. It yields the protein CASRDRGRTDTQYF. V usage is TRBV2 and J usage is TRBJ2-3; 11 nucleotides match TRBD1. This CDR3 spans 14 amino acids. The J segment lost 3 bases and the V segment lost 6 bases, leaving 2 bases of the junction unmatched. Germline CDR1 reads SNHLY; CDR2 reads FYNNEI.

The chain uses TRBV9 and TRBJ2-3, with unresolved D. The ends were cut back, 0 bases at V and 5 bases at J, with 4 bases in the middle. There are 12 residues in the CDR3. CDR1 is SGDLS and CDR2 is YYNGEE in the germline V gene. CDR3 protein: CASSVEVDTQYF. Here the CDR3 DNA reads TGTGCCAGCAGCGTAGAAGTAGATACGCAGTATTTT.

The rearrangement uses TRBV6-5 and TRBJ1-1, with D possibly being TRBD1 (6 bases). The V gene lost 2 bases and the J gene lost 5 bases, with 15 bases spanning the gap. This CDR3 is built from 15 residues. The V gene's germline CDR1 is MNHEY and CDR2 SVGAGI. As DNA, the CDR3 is TGTGCCAGCAGTTACACGACAGGCCTCCTTACTGAAGCTTTCTTT. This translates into CASSYTTGLLTEAFF.

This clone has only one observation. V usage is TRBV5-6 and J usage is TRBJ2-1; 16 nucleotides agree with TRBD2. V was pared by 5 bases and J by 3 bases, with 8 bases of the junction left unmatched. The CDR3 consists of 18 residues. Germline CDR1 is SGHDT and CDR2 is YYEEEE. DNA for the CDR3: TGTGCCAGCAGAACCGGGACTAGCGGGGGGGCTATCTACAATGAGCAGTTCTTC. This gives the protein CASRTGTSGGAIYNEQFF.

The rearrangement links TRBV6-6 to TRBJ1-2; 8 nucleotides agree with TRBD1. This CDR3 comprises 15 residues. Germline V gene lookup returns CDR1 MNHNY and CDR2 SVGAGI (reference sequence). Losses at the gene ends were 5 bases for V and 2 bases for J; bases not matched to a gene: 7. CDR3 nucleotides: TGTGCCAGCAGTCCGGACAGGGCCCTAAACTATGGCTACACCTTC. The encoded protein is CASSPDRALNYGYTF.